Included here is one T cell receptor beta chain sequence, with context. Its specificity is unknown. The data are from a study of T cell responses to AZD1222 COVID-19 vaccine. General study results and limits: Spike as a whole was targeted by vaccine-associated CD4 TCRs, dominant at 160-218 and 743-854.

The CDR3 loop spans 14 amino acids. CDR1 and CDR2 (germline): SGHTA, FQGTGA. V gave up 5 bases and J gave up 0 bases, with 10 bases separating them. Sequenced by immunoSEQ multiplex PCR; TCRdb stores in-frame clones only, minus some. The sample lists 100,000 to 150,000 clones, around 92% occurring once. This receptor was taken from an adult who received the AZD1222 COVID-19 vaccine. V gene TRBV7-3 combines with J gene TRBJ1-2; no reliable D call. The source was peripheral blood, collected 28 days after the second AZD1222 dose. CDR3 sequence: CASSPGLTNYGYTF. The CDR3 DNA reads TGTGCCAGCAGCCCAGGACTTACTAACTATGGCTACACCTTC.